Presented here are 25 T cell receptor beta chains from one specimen sequenced in a study of shared clonotypes between healthy human individuals. TCRdb keeps only in-frame clones here, not all; method: immunoSEQ multiplex PCR. Here the sample spans approximately 440,000 clones, about 74% being singletons. The sequenced sample consisted of PBMCs. The receptor source for this set is a woman aged 40 to 55 in good health. Some clones in this sample may be carry-over from other donors' samples.

This clone was counted between two and nine times. The CDR3 protein is CASSPRRDEQFF. The DNA for the CDR3 is TGTGCCAGCAGCCCCCGGAGGGATGAGCAGTTCTTC. The genes are TRBV7-2 and TRBJ2-1, with D possibly TRBD2 on 6 matching bases. The CDR3 runs 12 residues. Germline lookup yields CDR1 SGHTA and CDR2 FQGNSA. V lost 5 bases to trimming and J lost 8 bases, with 10 bases between them. Full variable domain (remainder filled in from reference TRBV7-2 and TRBJ2-1): GAGVSQSPSNKVTEKGKDVELRCDPISGHTALYWYRQSLGQGLEFLIYFQGNSAPDKSGLPSDRFSAERTGGSVSTLTIQRTQQEDSAVYLCASSPRRDEQFFGPGTRLTVL.

The rearrangement links TRBV27 to TRBJ2-7; maybe TRBD2 (5 bases). There are 14 residues in the CDR3. Per the germline V gene, CDR1 is MNHEY and CDR2 is SMNVEV (reference sequence). V lost 0 bases and J lost 7, with 13 bases in between. The CDR3 here is CASSLSGAGPEQYF. Here the CDR3 DNA reads TGTGCCAGCAGTTTATCGGGAGCAGGCCCAGAGCAGTACTTC.

This sequence joins TRBV19 and TRBJ2-7, with 8 bases matching TRBD1. Germline values: CDR1 LNHDA, CDR2 SQIVND (reference sequence). Trimming removed 6 bases from V and 7 bases from J; junction bases left unmatched: 14. The CDR3 covers 15 residues. The CDR3, as DNA: TGTGCCAGTAGCACATTCGGGACAGGAGCCCTTGAGCAGTACTTC. This translates into CASSTFGTGALEQYF.

This sequence joins TRBV2 and TRBJ1-2; D gene uncertain. The V gene's germline CDR1 is SNHLY and CDR2 FYNNEI. This CDR3 spans 12 amino acids. Between the trimmed V and J ends, which lost 7 bases and 6 bases, there was a span of 12 bases. CDR3 coding DNA: TGTGCCAGCAAGGAAGAGGCTAATGGCTACACCTTC. Protein sequence: CASKEEANGYTF.

As regards this clone: Since a far larger clone is one base different, this is likely a read error. The same CDR3 also results from other DNA sequences found in this sample. The chain couples TRBV28 to TRBJ2-5; tentatively, D is TRBD2 (6 bases). The CDR3 has 13 residues. CDR1 and CDR2 (germline): MDHEN, SYDVKM. Trimming removed 6 bases at V and 4 bases at J, with 12 bases between. CDR3 loop: CASRQLATETQYF. CDR3 coding DNA: TGTGCCAGCAGACAACTAGCAACAGAGACCCAGTACTTC.

The chain carries TRBV10-2 and TRBJ1-4; no clear D. V lost 6 bases to trimming and J lost 2 bases, with 16 bases between them. CDR1 is WSHSY and CDR2 is SAAADI in the germline V gene. This CDR3 spans 16 amino acids. The CDR3 region is CASSPNRWRTNEKLFF. The CDR3 nucleotides read TGCGCCAGCAGCCCAAATAGGTGGCGTACTAATGAAAAACTGTTTTTT.

Worth noting for this clone: A read error may produce the germline difference seen at one junction end. This chain uses TRBV6-1 with TRBJ2-1, with D uncertain. The CDR3 runs to 15 residues. Germline values: CDR1 MNHNS, CDR2 SASEGT. The CDR3, as DNA: TGTGCCAGCAGCGAAGGACCCCGCTCCTACAATGAGCAGTTCTTC. Amino acids: CASSEGPRSYNEQFF.

The chain is built from TRBV30 and TRBJ1-3, with 7 positions matching TRBD1. V lost 5 bases to trimming and J lost 2 bases; unmatched junction nucleotides: 15. The CDR3 is 17 residues long. The germline V gene encodes CDR1 GTSNPN and CDR2 SVGIG (reference sequence). Here the CDR3 reads CAWGRDRTGVTGNTIYF. The DNA of the CDR3 is TGTGCCTGGGGGAGGGACAGAACAGGGGTGACTGGAAACACCATATATTTT.

The V call is TRBV5-1, the J call TRBJ1-5, with a weak D call TRBD1 (5 bases). The V end was cut by 3 bases, the J end by 4 bases, with 11 bases between. This CDR3 contains 14 residues. Germline V gives CDR1 SGHRS, CDR2 YFSETQ. The CDR3 bases are TGCGCCAGCAGCTCGGCTGGGGGAAATCAGCCCCAGCATTTT. Protein product: CASSSAGGNQPQHF.

This clone has ten or more counts. J is TRBJ2-2 and V is TRBV2; D is undetermined. Germline V lookup: CDR1 SNHLY, CDR2 FYNNEI. This CDR3 spans 18 amino acids. Trimming left V 2 bases short and J 1 base short, with 17 bases between. CDR3 sequence (DNA): TGTGCCAGCAGTGAATTGGAACCCTGGATGGGGAACACCGGGGAGCTGTTTTTT. Its protein is CASSELEPWMGNTGELFF.

CDR3 sequence reads: CASSSRGPYEQYF. The CDR3 nucleotides read TGTGCCAGCAGCTCCAGGGGCCCCTACGAGCAGTACTTC. The gene calls are TRBV11-3 and TRBJ2-7, with a possible D match to TRBD1 (6 bases). This CDR3 contains 13 residues. Trimming left V 4 bases short and J 2 bases short, with 9 bases between. CDR1 and CDR2 from the germline V gene are SGHNT and YENEEA.

This chain's CDR3 is CASSNTGGGQPQHF. As DNA, the CDR3 is TGTGCCAGCAGTAACACAGGGGGCGGTCAGCCCCAGCATTTT. The chain employs TRBV6-5 and TRBJ1-5, with 9 bases that match TRBD1. With 5 bases clipped from V and 6 bases from J, the junction kept 5 bases outside the gene matches. CDR1 is MNHEY and CDR2 is SVGAGI in the germline V gene. The CDR3 contains 14 residues.

In regard to this clone: A read error may produce the germline difference seen at one junction end. In the same sample, other DNA sequences code for this CDR3. The V and J genes are TRBV11-2 and TRBJ2-1, with TRBD2 identical over 9 bases. CDR1 is SGHAT, CDR2 FQNNGV, per germline. The CDR3 contains 14 residues. The CDR3 spells CASRLAGAINEQFF. The DNA of the CDR3 is TGTGCCAGCAGGTTAGCGGGAGCCATCAATGAGCAGTTCTTC.

Turning to this clone: This sample includes further DNA sequences coding for the same CDR3. The V and J genes are TRBV9 and TRBJ2-3, with 8 positions matching TRBD2. Unmatched junction bases numbered 7, after V lost 0 bases and J lost 4 bases. Germline CDR1 and CDR2: SGDLS and YYNGEE. The CDR3 is 16 residues long. CDR3 sequence reads: CASSVDSGSVADTQYF. The CDR3 bases are TGTGCCAGCAGCGTAGACAGCGGGAGTGTCGCAGATACGCAGTATTTT.

The chain couples TRBV19 to TRBJ2-5; D is ambiguous. V lost 5 bases to trimming and J lost 0 bases, with 10 bases between them. The CDR3 has 14 residues. Germline loops: CDR1 LNHDA, CDR2 SQIVND (reference sequence). CDR3 nucleotide sequence: TGTGCCAGTAGTGCGCAACCGTACCAAGAGACCCAGTACTTC. Amino acids: CASSAQPYQETQYF. The entire variable domain, with the rest obtained from reference TRBV19 and TRBJ2-5, is as follows: DGGITQSPKYLFRKEGQNVTLSCEQNLNHDAMYWYRQDPGQGLRLIYYSQIVNDFQKGDIAEGYSVSREKKESFPLTVTSAQKNPTAFYLCASSAQPYQETQYFGPGTRLLVL.

This chain uses TRBV7-9 with TRBJ2-1, with 15 bases that match TRBD2. The CDR3 is made up of 16 amino acids. Trimming at V came to 4 bases and at J to 6 bases, leaving 4 bases not matched to a gene. CDR1 is SEHNR, CDR2 FQNEAQ, per germline (reference sequence). The CDR3 DNA reads TGTGCCAGCAGCTCCCCGGGACTAGCGGGAGGCAATGAGCAGTTCTTC. Encoded protein: CASSSPGLAGGNEQFF.

The table lists this clone with a few counts. The chain combines TRBV18 with TRBJ1-5; the D is unclear. CDR1 KGHSH and CDR2 LQKENI come from the germline V gene. V lost 3 bases to trimming and J lost 0 bases, with 9 bases between them. The CDR3 is 15 residues long. The CDR3 spells CASSPSSYSNQPQHF. The CDR3 DNA follows: TGTGCCAGCTCACCTTCCAGTTATAGCAATCAGCCCCAGCATTTT.

The gene calls are TRBV7-2 and TRBJ1-6; maybe TRBD1 (5 bases). Germline V lookup: CDR1 SGHTA, CDR2 FQGNSA. V was pared by 5 bases and J by 0 bases, with 11 bases between. The length of the CDR3 is 16 residues. CDR3 bases: TGTGCCAGCAGCCCCCAGGGTAGCTCCTATAATTCACCCCTCCACTTT. This sequence encodes CASSPQGSSYNSPLHF. Combining the CDR3 with reference TRBV7-2 and TRBJ1-6 gives the whole variable domain GAGVSQSPSNKVTEKGKDVELRCDPISGHTALYWYRQSLGQGLEFLIYFQGNSAPDKSGLPSDRFSAERTGGSVSTLTIQRTQQEDSAVYLCASSPQGSSYNSPLHFGNGTRLTVT.

This chain links TRBV5-4 with TRBJ2-5, with D tentatively TRBD1 or TRBD2 (6 bases each). The CDR3 runs to 15 residues. The V end lost 7 bases, the J end lost 5 bases, and 21 bases lay between the germline ends. Looked up from germline, CDR1 is SGHNT and CDR2 is YYREEE (reference sequence). This chain's CDR3 is CASRLGGTRRETQYF. Written as DNA, the CDR3 is TGTGCCAGCCGGCTGGGGGGCACCCGCAGGGAGACCCAGTACTTC.

In nucleotides, the CDR3 is TGTGCCAGCAGCTTGGAAGGGGAGCAGTTCTTC. Its translation: CASSLEGEQFF. The genes are TRBV7-9 and TRBJ2-1; D unclear. The V and J ends lost 3 bases and 10 bases respectively, with 7 bases between them. CDR3 length: 11 residues. CDR1 and CDR2 (germline): SEHNR, FQNEAQ (reference sequence). The whole variable domain, filled in from reference TRBV7-9 and TRBJ2-1, reads DTGVSQNPRHKITKRGQNVTFRCDPISEHNRLYWYRQTLGQGPEFLTYFQNEAQLEKSRLLSDRFSAERPKGSFSTLEIQRTEQGDSAMYLCASSLEGEQFFGPGTRLTVL.

This chain uses TRBV7-3 with TRBJ2-2, with 11 positions matching TRBD2. Germline values: CDR1 SGHTA, CDR2 FQGTGA. This CDR3 has 17 amino acids. V was clipped by 5 bases and J by 1 base; unmatched bases: 6. DNA for the CDR3: TGTGCCAGCAGCCAAACTAGCGGGAGAGAGAACACCGGGGAGCTGTTTTTT. Translated: CASSQTSGRENTGELFF.

In the case of this clone: Additional DNA sequences in this sample encode the identical CDR3. CDR3 nucleotide sequence: TGTGCCAGCAGCCTCGGGAGAGATTACGAGCAGTACTTC. Translating gives CASSLGRDYEQYF. V is TRBV7-2 and J is TRBJ2-7; TRBD2 is a possible D gene (6 bases). V lost 5 bases and J lost 4, with 12 bases in between. Per the germline V gene, CDR1 is SGHTA and CDR2 is FQGNSA. This CDR3 has 13 amino acids.

The J gene is TRBJ2-5, the V gene TRBV7-9; possible D gene TRBD2, 5 bases. Germline CDR1 reads SEHNR; CDR2 reads FQNEAQ (reference sequence). This CDR3 contains 14 residues. V lost 3 bases to trimming and J lost 8 bases, with 16 bases between them. The DNA for the CDR3 is TGTGCCAGCAGCTTGAGTGAGAGGGTTGGAACCCAGTACTTC. It specifies CASSLSERVGTQYF.

V gene TRBV19 combines with J gene TRBJ2-3; weak D call: TRBD2 (5 bases). Germline CDR1 is LNHDA and CDR2 is SQIVND (reference sequence). The ends were cut back, 8 bases at V and 3 bases at J, with 15 bases in the middle. This CDR3 is 14 amino acids long. CDR3 in DNA: TGTGCCAGTTCCTTTCTAGCCACGACAGATACGCAGTATTTT. Its protein product is CASSFLATTDTQYF.

J is TRBJ1-1 and V is TRBV5-1; 11 nucleotides agree with TRBD1. Germline CDR1 SGHRS, CDR2 YFSETQ. With 4 bases clipped from V and 1 base from J, the junction kept 6 bases outside the gene matches. The CDR3 has 16 amino acids. The CDR3 bases are TGCGCCAGCAGCCGGACAGGGGGCGCGGGGAACACTGAAGCTTTCTTT. This gives the protein CASSRTGGAGNTEAFF.